A single sample gave rise to the 2 T cell receptor beta chains below, sequenced in a study of T cell responses to AZD1222 COVID-19 vaccine (dated by TCRdb to the early 2020s). What the time point label conveys for this sample: baseline before first vaccination. Libraries were built with the immunoSEQ multiplex PCR assay. The table comes from immuneACCESS by way of TCRdb, which keeps in-frame sequences with V and J called. Part of the clones is missing from these tables; in studies checked, under half for an unresolved V gene and the rest for unknown reasons. Across this sample there are 80,000 or so clones, with 70% to 90% seen only once. The ten biggest clones cover 4.5% to 6% of the sample. The source material was peripheral blood, sampled on day 0 of AZD1222 vaccination. These receptors were obtained from an adult in good health.

This chain connects TRBV9 to TRBJ2-3, with 14 nucleotides matching TRBD2. The J segment lost 5 bases and the V segment lost 3 bases, leaving 5 bases of the junction unmatched. This CDR3 contains 16 residues. Per the germline V gene, CDR1 is SGDLS and CDR2 is YYNGEE. In DNA form, the CDR3 reads TGTGCCAGCAGCGGACTAGCGGGGGGGCCGAGAGATACGCAGTATTTT. It codes for CASSGLAGGPRDTQYF. Full variable domain (outside the CDR3, taken from reference TRBV9 and TRBJ2-3): DSGVTQTPKHLITATGQRVTLRCSPRSGDLSVYWYQQSLDQGLQFLIQYYNGEERAKGNILERFSAQQFPDLHSELNLSSLELGDSALYFCASSGLAGGPRDTQYFGPGTRLTVL.

The chain is built from TRBV9 and TRBJ1-4; D gene uncertain. The CDR3 extends over 15 amino acids. CDR1 is SGDLS and CDR2 is YYNGEE in the germline V gene. Trimming left V 3 bases short and J 4 bases short, with 13 bases between. The CDR3 spells CASSADPLLNEKLFF. CDR3 nucleotide sequence: TGTGCCAGCAGCGCAGACCCTCTCCTTAATGAAAAACTGTTTTTT.